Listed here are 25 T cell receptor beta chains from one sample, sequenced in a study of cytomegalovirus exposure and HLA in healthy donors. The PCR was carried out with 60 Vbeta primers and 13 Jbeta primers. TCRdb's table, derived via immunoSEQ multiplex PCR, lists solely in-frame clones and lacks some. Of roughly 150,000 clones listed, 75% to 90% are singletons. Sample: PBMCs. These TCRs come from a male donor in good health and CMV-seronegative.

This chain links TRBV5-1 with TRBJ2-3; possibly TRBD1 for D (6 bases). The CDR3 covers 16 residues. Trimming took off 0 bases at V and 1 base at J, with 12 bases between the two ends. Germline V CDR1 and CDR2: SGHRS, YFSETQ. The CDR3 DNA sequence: TGCGCCAGCAGCTTGGGGGGGCTAGCTGGCACAGATACGCAGTATTTT. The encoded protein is CASSLGGLAGTDTQYF.

The CDR3 DNA reads TGTGCCAGCAGAGACGGGACAGGGGCCTACGAGCAGTACTTC. This sequence encodes CASRDGTGAYEQYF. This rearrangement joins TRBV6-5 to TRBJ2-7, with 10 bases lining up with TRBD1. Germline CDR1 reads MNHEY; CDR2 reads SVGAGI. J lost 2 bases, V lost 6 bases, and 4 bases had no gene match. The length of the CDR3 is 14 residues.

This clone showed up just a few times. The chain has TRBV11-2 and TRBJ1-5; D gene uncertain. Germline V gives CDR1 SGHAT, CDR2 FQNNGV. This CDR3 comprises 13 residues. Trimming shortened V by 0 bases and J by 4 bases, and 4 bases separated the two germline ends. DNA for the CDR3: TGTGCCAGCAGCTTAGACGGGAATCAGCCCCAGCATTTT. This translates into CASSLDGNQPQHF.

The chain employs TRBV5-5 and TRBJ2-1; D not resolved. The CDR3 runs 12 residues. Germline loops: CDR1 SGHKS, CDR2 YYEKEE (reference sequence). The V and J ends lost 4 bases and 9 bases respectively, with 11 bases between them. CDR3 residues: CASSQYLSEQFF. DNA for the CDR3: TGTGCCAGCAGCCAGTACCTTTCTGAGCAGTTCTTC. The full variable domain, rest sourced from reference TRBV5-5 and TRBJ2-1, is DAGVTQSPTHLIKTRGQQVTLRCSPISGHKSVSWYQQVLGQGPQFIFQYYEKEERGRGNFPDRFSARQFPNYSSELNVNALLLGDSALYLCASSQYLSEQFFGPGTRLTVL.

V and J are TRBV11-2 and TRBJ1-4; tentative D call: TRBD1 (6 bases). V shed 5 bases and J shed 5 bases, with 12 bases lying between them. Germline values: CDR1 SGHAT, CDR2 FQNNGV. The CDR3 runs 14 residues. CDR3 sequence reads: CASSHGQWNEKLFF. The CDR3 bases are TGTGCCAGCAGCCACGGACAGTGGAATGAAAAACTGTTTTTT. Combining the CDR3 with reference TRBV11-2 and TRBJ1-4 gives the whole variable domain EAGVAQSPRYKIIEKRQSVAFWCNPISGHATLYWYQQILGQGPKLLIQFQNNGVVDDSQLPKDRFSAERLKGVDSTLKIQPAKLEDSAVYLCASSHGQWNEKLFFGSGTQLSVL.

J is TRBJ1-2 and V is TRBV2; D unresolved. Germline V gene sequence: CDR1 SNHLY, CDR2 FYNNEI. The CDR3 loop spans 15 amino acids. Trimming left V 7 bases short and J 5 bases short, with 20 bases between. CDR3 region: CASMRSRWLGYGYTF. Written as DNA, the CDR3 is TGTGCCAGCATGCGCAGTCGCTGGCTCGGGTATGGCTACACCTTC.

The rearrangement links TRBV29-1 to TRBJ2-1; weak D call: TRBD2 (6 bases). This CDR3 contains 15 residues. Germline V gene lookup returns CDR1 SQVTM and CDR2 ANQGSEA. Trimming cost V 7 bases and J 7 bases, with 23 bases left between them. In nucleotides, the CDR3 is TGCAGCGCAGATAGTGGGGGGACCGTCAGGAATGAGCAGTTCTTC. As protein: CSADSGGTVRNEQFF.

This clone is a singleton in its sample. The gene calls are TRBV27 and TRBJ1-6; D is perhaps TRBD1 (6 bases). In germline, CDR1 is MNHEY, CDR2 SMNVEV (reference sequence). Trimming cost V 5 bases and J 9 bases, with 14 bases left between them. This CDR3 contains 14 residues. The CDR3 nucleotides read TGTGCCAGCAGTCGGCAGGGGTTTGGTTCACCCCTCCACTTT. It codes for CASSRQGFGSPLHF.

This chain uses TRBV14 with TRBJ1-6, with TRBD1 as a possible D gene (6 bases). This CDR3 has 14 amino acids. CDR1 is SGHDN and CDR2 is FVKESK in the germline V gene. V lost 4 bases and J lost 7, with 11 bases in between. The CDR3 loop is CASSPYRENSPLHF. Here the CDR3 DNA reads TGTGCCAGCAGCCCTTACAGGGAAAATTCACCCCTCCACTTT.

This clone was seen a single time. Here the CDR3 reads CASRPRPGTGPDQPQHF. The CDR3 DNA sequence: TGTGCAAGTCGCCCCCGTCCCGGGACAGGGCCCGATCAGCCCCAGCATTTT. This rearrangement joins TRBV12-2 to TRBJ1-5; TRBD1 is taken as the D call from the table, unchecked against the DNA. TRBV12-2 is a pseudogene locus. The CDR3 sequence is 17 residues long.

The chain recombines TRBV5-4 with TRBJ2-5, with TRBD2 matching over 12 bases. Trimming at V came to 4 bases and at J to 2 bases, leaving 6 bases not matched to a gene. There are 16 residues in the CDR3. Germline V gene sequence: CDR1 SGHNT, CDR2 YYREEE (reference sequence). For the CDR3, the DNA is TGTGCCAGCAGCCCTCCTAGCGGGGGGGTTCAAGAGACCCAGTACTTC. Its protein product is CASSPPSGGVQETQYF.

The CDR3 bases are TGTGCCAGTAGTCTGGGACAGGGAGGAAAGTCACCCCTCCACTTT. Encoded protein: CASSLGQGGKSPLHF. The genes are TRBV19 and TRBJ1-6; TRBD1 matches at 9 bases. The CDR3 has 15 residues. The germline CDR1 and CDR2 sequences are LNHDA and SQIVND (reference sequence). Trimming at V came to 5 bases and at J to 10 bases, leaving 9 bases not matched to a gene.

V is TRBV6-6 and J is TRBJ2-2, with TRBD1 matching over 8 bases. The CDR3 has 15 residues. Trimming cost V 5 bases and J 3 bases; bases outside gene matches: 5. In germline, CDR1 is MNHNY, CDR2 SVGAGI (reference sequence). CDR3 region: CASSIRGRDTGELFF. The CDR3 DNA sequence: TGTGCCAGCAGTATCAGGGGGCGGGACACCGGGGAGCTGTTTTTT.

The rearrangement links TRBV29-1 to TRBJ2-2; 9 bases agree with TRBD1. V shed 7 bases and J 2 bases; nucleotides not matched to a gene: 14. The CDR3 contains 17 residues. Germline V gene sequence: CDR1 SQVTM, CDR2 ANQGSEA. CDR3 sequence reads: CSATHRNTGGNTGELFF. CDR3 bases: TGCAGCGCCACCCACCGAAATACAGGGGGCAACACCGGGGAGCTGTTTTTT.

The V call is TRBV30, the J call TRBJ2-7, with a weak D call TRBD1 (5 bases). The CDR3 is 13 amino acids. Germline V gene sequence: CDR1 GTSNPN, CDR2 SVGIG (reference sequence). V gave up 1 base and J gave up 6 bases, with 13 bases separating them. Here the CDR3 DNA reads TGTGCCTGGAGTGGACCCCTAGGGGCCGAGCAGTACTTC. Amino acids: CAWSGPLGAEQYF.

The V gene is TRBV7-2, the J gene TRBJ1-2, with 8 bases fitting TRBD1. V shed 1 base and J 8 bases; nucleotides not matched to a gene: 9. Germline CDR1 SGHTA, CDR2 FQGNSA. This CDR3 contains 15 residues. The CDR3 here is CASSLGNDRGLGYTF. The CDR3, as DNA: TGTGCCAGCAGCTTAGGGAACGACAGGGGCTTAGGCTACACCTTC. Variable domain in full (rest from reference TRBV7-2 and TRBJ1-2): GAGVSQSPSNKVTEKGKDVELRCDPISGHTALYWYRQSLGQGLEFLIYFQGNSAPDKSGLPSDRFSAERTGGSVSTLTIQRTQQEDSAVYLCASSLGNDRGLGYTFGSGTRLTVV.

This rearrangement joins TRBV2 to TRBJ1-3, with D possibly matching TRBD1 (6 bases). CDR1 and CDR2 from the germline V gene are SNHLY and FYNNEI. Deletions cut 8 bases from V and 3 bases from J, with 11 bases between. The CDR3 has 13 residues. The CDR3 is CASYTGFGNTIYF. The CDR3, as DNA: TGTGCCAGCTATACAGGGTTTGGAAACACCATATATTTT.

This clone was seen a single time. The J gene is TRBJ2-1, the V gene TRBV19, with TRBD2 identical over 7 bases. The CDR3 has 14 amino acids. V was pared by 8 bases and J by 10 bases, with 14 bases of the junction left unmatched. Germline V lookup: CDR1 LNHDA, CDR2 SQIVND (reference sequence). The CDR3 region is CASGWGRDDSEQFF. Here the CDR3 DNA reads TGTGCCAGTGGGTGGGGGAGGGACGATTCGGAGCAGTTCTTC.

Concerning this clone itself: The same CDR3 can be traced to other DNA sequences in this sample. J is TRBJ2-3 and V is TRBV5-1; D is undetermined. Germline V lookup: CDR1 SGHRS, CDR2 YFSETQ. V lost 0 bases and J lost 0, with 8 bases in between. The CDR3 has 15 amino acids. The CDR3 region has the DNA TGCGCCAGCAGCTTGGACAGATCTAGCACAGATACGCAGTATTTT. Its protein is CASSLDRSSTDTQYF.

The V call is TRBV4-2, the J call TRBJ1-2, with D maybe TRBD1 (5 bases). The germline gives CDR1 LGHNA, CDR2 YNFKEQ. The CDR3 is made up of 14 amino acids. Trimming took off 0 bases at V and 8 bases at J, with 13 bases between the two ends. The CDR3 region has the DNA TGTGCCAGCAGCCAAGATCTAGGGAGGGACGGCTACACCTTC. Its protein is CASSQDLGRDGYTF.

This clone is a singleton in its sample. CDR3 loop: CASTPAGGLGNYGYTF. CDR3 sequence (DNA): TGTGCCAGTACTCCCGCTGGGGGCTTGGGAAACTATGGCTACACCTTC. The chain has TRBV19 and TRBJ1-2; tentatively, D is TRBD1 (6 bases). CDR1 and CDR2 from the germline V gene are LNHDA and SQIVND (reference sequence). CDR3 length equals 16 residues. Trimming shortened V by 7 bases and J by 2 bases, and 20 bases separated the two germline ends.

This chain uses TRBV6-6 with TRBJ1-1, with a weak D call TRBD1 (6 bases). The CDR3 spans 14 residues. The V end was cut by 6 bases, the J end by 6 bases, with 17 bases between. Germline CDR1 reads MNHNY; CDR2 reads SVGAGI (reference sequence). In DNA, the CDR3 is TGTGCCAGCAGGGGGGCAGGATTGCGACCTGAAGCTTTCTTT. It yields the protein CASRGAGLRPEAFF.

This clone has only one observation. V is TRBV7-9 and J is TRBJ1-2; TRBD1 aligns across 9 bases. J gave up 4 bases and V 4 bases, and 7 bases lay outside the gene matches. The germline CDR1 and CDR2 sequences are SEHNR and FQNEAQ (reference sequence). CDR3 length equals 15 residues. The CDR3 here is CASSSTDRGGYGYTF. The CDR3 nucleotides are TGTGCCAGCAGCTCGACGGACAGGGGTGGCTATGGCTACACCTTC.

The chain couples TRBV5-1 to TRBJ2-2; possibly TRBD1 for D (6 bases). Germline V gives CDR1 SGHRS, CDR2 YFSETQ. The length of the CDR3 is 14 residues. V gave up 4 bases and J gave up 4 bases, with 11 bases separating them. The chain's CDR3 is CASSPEGGTGELFF. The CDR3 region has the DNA TGCGCCAGCAGCCCGGAAGGGGGCACCGGGGAGCTGTTTTTT.

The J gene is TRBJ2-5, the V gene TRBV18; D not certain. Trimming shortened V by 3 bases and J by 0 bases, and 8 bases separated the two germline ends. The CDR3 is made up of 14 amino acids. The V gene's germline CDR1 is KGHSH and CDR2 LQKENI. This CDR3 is CASSPLPYQETQYF. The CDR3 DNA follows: TGTGCCAGCTCACCTCTACCGTACCAAGAGACCCAGTACTTC. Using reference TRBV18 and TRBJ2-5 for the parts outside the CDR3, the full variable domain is NAGVMQNPRHLVRRRGQEARLRCSPMKGHSHVYWYRQLPEEGLKFMVYLQKENIIDESGMPKERFSAEFPKEGPSILRIQQVVRGDSAAYFCASSPLPYQETQYFGPGTRLLVL.